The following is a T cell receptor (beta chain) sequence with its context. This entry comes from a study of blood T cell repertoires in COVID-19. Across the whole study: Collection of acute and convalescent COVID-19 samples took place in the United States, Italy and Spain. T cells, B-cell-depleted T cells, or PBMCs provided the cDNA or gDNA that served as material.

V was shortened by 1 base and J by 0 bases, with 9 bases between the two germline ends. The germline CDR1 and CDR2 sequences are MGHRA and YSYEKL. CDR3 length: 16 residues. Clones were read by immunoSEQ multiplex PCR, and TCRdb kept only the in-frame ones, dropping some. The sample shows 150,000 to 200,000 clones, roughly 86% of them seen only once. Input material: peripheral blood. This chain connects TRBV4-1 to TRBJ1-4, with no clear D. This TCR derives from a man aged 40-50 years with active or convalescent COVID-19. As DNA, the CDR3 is TGCGCCAGCAGCCAAGTTATAGCCACAACTAATGAAAAACTGTTTTTT. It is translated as CASSQVIATTNEKLFF.